The rows below give T cell receptor beta chains drawn from one sample of a study of CD8+ T cells in alopecia areata. Repertoires were generated with immunoSEQ multiplex PCR, while TCRdb's copy carries only in-frame clones and drops some. Here the sample spans roughly 210,000 clones, less than 45% being singletons. The specimen was CD4+ T cells sorted from blood, collected at roughly week 38, from a patient treated with tofacitinib. These receptor sequences come from a human donor with alopecia areata. The CDR3 runs from the conserved cysteine through the conserved F or W.

J	V	CDR3
TRBJ2-1	TRBV7-9	CASSLADEQFF
TRBJ1-2	TRBV6-1	CASRSSNSYGYTF
TRBJ2-1	TRBV25-1	CASRRDGLYNEQFF
TRBJ1-2	TRBV5-1	CASSGVAEGYGYTF
TRBJ1-2	TRBV6-5	CASRVQGRGYGYTF
TRBJ1-2	TRBV30	CAWTRGGGDYGYTF
TRBJ1-1	TRBV11-3	CASSSGQGGTEAFF
TRBJ2-1	TRBV4-3	CASSPGTRANNEQFF
TRBJ1-2	TRBV6-5	CASSSPTGKDGYTF
TRBJ2-2	TRBV6-1	CASVDSNTGELFF
TRBJ2-3	TRBV29-1	CSARGGRKRTDTQYF
TRBJ2-7	TRBV9	CASSVGVRQGPILYEQYF
TRBJ1-4	TRBV15	CATSSGTGKEKLFF
TRBJ2-1	TRBV4-2	CASSQDGYLGEQFF
TRBJ2-7	TRBV4-1	CASSQEAPPADIYEQYF
TRBJ2-7	TRBV29-1	CSVQGTGTYEQYF
TRBJ1-5	TRBV6-1	CASGLQSNQPQHF
TRBJ1-5	TRBV2	CASTGQINQPQHF